The clone carrying this T cell receptor (beta chain) has just a few counts. The target antigen is unknown. The V gene lost 0 bases and the J gene lost 2 bases, with 19 bases spanning the gap. CDR1 and CDR2 (germline): SEHNR, FQNEAQ (reference sequence). This CDR3 region has 19 residues. The sample comes from a study of T cell repertoires in cytomegalovirus infection. On the study more broadly: Matching HLA type and CMV infection were both indicated by public TCR beta signatures.

MiXCR, applied by TCRdb to the reads, yields one record per CDR3 protein. The sample lists some 700,000 distinct CDR3 sequences, 35% to 40% seen once, with around 2.6% in the top ten. General study points: Identification of carriers of CMV plus the relevant HLA was achieved through cumulative public TCR beta family frequency. HLA-C-restricted CMV clonotypes gave the most frequent clonotype in two of eight donors.

This clonotype originated in a human donor in good health (CMV status not recorded). Some clones in this sample may be carry-over from other donors' samples. Source material: PBMCs. V and J are TRBV7-9 and TRBJ2-2, with a possible D match to TRBD1 (6 bases). The CDR3 loop reads CASSLAHRRTVFNTGELFF. CDR3 nucleotides: TGTGCCAGCAGCTTAGCTCACCGTAGGACAGTCTTCAACACCGGGGAGCTGTTTTTT.